This T cell receptor beta chain was recorded in a study of CD8+ T cells in alopecia areata. The treatment is: oral pan-JAK inhibitor, 5-10 mg twice daily. TCR sequencing used cDNA made by reverse transcription of extracted RNA. Libraries were prepared by immunoSEQ multiplex PCR; TCRdb keeps only in-frame clonotypes and omits some of them. The sample has over 95,000 clones; under 70% are singletons. The CDR3 length is 13 residues. The V and J ends lost 6 bases and 2 bases, in that order; junction bases with no gene match: 5. CDR1 is SQVTM and CDR2 is ANQGSEA in the germline V gene. This clone occurred a few times.

This clonotype originated in a human donor with alopecia areata. Source: CD8+ T cells sorted from blood, taken at week 4, from a patient treated with tofacitinib. The V call is TRBV29-1, the J call TRBJ2-5; 8 bases map to TRBD1. In DNA form, the CDR3 reads TGCAGCGTCAGGGGGCCCCGACAAGAGACCCAGTACTTC. It yields the protein CSVRGPRQETQYF. Combining the CDR3 with reference TRBV29-1 and TRBJ2-5 gives the whole variable domain SAVISQKPSRDICQRGTSLTIQCQVDSQVTMMFWYRQQPGQSLTLIATANQGSEATYESGFVIDKFPISRPNLTFSTLTVSNMSPEDSSIYLCSVRGPRQETQYFGPGTRLLVL.